This paragraph covers one TCR beta chain sequence. The antigen is not known. A much larger clone sits a single nucleotide away, making a read error possible. TCRdb fed the 5' RACE reads into MiXCR, producing one record per CDR3 protein. The table includes over 110,000 distinct CDR3 sequences, roughly 8% detected once. The entry originates in a study of T cells after yellow fever vaccination. The study, taken as a whole, reports: The study found a weaker secondary response that peaked faster, day 5 versus 15. Primary-vaccination clones mostly resurfaced post-booster (nearly 97% CD4, more than 80% CD8).

This receptor was taken from a man between 25 and 39 years old who received the YFV17D yellow fever vaccine. The sample in question was CD4+ T cells sorted from PBMCs, obtained 5 days after the yellow fever booster vaccination.

DNA for the CDR3: TGTGCCAGCAGTTATTCAATTCTACGGACTAGGAATTCCTACGAGCAGTACTTC. Translating gives CASSYSILRTRNSYEQYF. The chain has TRBV6-2 or TRBV6-3 and TRBJ2-7, with 7 bases fitting TRBD2. V lost 3 bases, J lost 1 base, and 15 bases stayed unmatched. This CDR3 has 18 amino acids. Germline CDR1 MNHEY, CDR2 SVGEGT.